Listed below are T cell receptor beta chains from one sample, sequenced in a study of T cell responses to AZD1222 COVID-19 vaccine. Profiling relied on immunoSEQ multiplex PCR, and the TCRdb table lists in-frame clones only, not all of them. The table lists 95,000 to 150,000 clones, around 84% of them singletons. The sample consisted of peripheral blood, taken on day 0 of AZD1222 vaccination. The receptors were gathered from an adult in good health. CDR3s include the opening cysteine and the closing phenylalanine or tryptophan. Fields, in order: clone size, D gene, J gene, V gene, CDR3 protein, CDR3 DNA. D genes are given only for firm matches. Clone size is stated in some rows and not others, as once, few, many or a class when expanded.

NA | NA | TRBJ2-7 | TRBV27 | CASSLSGGGEQYF | TGTGCCAGCAGTTTATCAGGGGGTGGCGAGCAGTACTTC
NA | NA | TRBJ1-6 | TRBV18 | CASSPPSGAQNSPLHF | TGTGCCAGCTCACCACCGAGTGGAGCCCAAAATTCACCCCTCCACTTT
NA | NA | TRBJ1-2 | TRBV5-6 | CASSLWWRDGYGYTF | TGTGCCAGCAGCTTGTGGTGGAGGGATGGCTATGGCTACACCTTC
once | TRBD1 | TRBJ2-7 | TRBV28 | CASRDGQGRYEQYF | TGTGCCAGCAGGGATGGACAGGGTCGTTACGAGCAGTACTTC
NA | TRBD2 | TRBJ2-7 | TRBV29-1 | CSAGGSGRALWEQYF | TGCAGCGCGGGGGGTAGCGGGAGGGCCCTTTGGGAGCAGTACTTC
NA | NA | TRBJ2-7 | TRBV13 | CASSLQGAYEQYF | TGTGCCAGCAGCTTACAAGGGGCCTACGAGCAGTACTTC
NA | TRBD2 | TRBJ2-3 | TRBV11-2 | CASSDSGRSTDTQYF | TGTGCCAGCAGCGATAGCGGGAGGAGCACAGATACGCAGTATTTT
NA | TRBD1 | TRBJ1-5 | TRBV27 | CASSPATGFNQPQHF | TGTGCCAGCAGTCCAGCGACAGGGTTCAATCAGCCCCAGCATTTT
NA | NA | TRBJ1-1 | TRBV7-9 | CASSFPNTEAFF | TGTGCCAGCAGCTTCCCGAACACTGAAGCTTTCTTT
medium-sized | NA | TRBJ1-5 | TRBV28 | CASSLGGAGQPQHF | TGTGCCAGCAGTTTAGGGGGCGCGGGTCAGCCCCAGCATTTT
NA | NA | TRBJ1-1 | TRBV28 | CASSFLRVASTEAFF | TGTGCCAGCAGTTTCCTCCGTGTGGCATCCACTGAAGCTTTCTTT
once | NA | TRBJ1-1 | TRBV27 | CASSRNGWGTEAFF | TGTGCCAGCAGTCGAAATGGGTGGGGCACTGAAGCTTTCTTT
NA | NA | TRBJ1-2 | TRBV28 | CASSYPGGNSYGYTF | TGTGCCAGCAGCTACCCGGGGGGGAATAGCTATGGCTACACCTTC
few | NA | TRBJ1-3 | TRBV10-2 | CASSDQGTGNTIYF | TGCGCCAGCAGTGACCAGGGAACTGGAAACACCATATATTTT
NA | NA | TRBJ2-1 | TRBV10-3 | CAISGMGSNEQFF | TGTGCCATCAGTGGGATGGGGTCCAATGAGCAGTTCTTC
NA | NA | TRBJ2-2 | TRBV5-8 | CASSFRQGTYTGELFF | TGTGCCAGCAGCTTCCGGCAGGGGACCTACACCGGGGAGCTGTTTTTT
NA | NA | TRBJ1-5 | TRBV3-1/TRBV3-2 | CASSQGRLTADSNQPQHF | TGTGCCAGCAGCCAAGGGAGGTTGACAGCGGATAGCAATCAGCCCCAGCATTTT
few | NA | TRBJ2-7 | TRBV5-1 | CASSLDGTEQYF | TGCGCCAGCAGCTTGGACGGGACGGAGCAGTACTTC
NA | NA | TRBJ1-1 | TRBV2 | CASSPGIMNTEAFF | TGTGCCAGCAGTCCAGGGATCATGAACACTGAAGCTTTCTTT
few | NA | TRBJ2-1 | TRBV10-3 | CAISGVFNEQFF | TGTGCCATCAGTGGGGTCTTCAATGAGCAGTTCTTC
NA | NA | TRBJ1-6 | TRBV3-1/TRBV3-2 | CASTQGGSYNSPLHF | TGTGCCAGCACCCAGGGTGGCTCCTATAATTCACCCCTCCACTTT
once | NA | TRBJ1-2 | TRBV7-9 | CASSLANGLLNYGYTF | TGTGCCAGCAGCTTAGCGAACGGCCTACTAAACTATGGCTACACCTTC
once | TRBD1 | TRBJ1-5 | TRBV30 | CAWSGGQGHHQPQHF | TGTGCCTGGAGTGGAGGACAGGGCCACCATCAGCCCCAGCATTTT
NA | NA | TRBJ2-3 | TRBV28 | CASIPTIGGPWSTDTQYF | TGTGCCAGCATCCCTACCATCGGGGGCCCGTGGAGCACAGATACGCAGTATTTT
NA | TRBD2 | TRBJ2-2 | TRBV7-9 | CASSLGRAGARPGELFF | TGTGCCAGCAGCTTGGGACGGGCGGGAGCGAGACCCGGGGAGCTGTTTTTT
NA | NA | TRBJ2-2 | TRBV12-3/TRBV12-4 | CASTQSNTGELFF | TGTGCCAGCACCCAATCGAACACCGGGGAGCTGTTTTTT
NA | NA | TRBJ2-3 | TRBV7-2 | CASSLQALQSTDTQYF | TGTGCCAGCAGCCTCCAGGCCCTCCAGAGCACAGATACGCAGTATTTT
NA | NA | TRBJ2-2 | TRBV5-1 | CASPRTGRAGELFF | TGCGCCAGCCCCAGGACAGGGAGGGCCGGGGAGCTGTTTTTT
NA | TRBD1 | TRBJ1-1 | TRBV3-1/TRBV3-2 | CASSQDVTGAAGFTEAFF | TGTGCCAGCAGCCAAGATGTAACAGGGGCGGCGGGGTTCACTGAAGCTTTCTTT
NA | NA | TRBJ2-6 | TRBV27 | CASSQLYSGANVLTF | TGTGCCAGCAGCCAACTCTACTCTGGGGCCAACGTCCTGACTTTC
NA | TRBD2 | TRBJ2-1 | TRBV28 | CASSSETSGRSAYNEQFF | TGTGCCAGCAGTTCGGAAACTAGCGGGAGGTCCGCCTACAATGAGCAGTTCTTC
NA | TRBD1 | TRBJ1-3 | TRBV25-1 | CASSEDRGLHSGNTIYF | TGTGCCAGCAGTGAAGACAGGGGCCTTCACTCTGGAAACACCATATATTTT
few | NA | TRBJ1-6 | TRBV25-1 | CASSDRTGMGGSPLHF | TGTGCCAGCAGTGATCGAACAGGGATGGGGGGATCACCCCTCCACTTT
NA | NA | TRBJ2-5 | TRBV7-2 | CASSPLETQYF | TGTGCCAGCAGCCCCTTGGAGACCCAGTACTTC
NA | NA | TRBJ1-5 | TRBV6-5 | CASSLSGGNQPQHF | TGTGCCAGCAGTTTGTCGGGGGGCAATCAGCCCCAGCATTTT
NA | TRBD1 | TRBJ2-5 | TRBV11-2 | CASSPELPGQGRETQYF | TGTGCCAGCAGCCCCGAGTTACCGGGACAGGGAAGAGAGACCCAGTACTTC
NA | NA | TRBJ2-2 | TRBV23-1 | CASRVGGSGVQINTGELFF | TGCGCCAGCAGAGTTGGGGGGTCGGGGGTACAAATCAACACCGGGGAGCTGTTTTTT
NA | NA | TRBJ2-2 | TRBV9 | CASSGPSVVGTGELFF | TGTGCCAGCAGCGGCCCGAGCGTCGTTGGCACCGGGGAGCTGTTTTTT
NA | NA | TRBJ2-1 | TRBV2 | CASSVVYGGNEQFF | TGTGCCAGCAGTGTAGTATATGGGGGCAATGAGCAGTTCTTC
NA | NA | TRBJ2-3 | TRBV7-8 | CASSRRGKFSTDTQYF | TGTGCCAGCAGCCGCCGAGGGAAGTTTAGCACAGATACGCAGTATTTT
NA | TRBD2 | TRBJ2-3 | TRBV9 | CASSDSGRFTDTQYF | TGTGCCAGCAGCGACAGCGGGAGGTTCACAGATACGCAGTATTTT
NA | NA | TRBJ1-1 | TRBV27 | CASTFPGSTEAFF | TGTGCCAGCACTTTCCCAGGAAGCACTGAAGCTTTCTTT
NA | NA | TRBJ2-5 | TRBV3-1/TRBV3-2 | CASSQDPGLETQYF | TGTGCCAGCAGCCAAGACCCCGGGCTGGAGACCCAGTACTTC
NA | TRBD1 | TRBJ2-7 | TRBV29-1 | CSARQGSSYEQYF | TGCAGCGCCCGACAGGGAAGCTCCTACGAGCAGTACTTC
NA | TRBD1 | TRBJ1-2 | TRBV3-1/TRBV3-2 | CASSPSDRDYGYTF | TGTGCCAGCAGCCCTTCGGACAGGGACTATGGCTACACCTTC
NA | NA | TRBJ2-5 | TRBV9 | CASSVAREETQYF | TGTGCCAGCAGCGTGGCCCGGGAGGAGACCCAGTACTTC
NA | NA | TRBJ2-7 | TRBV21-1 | CASSKAGTGVAYEQYF | TGTGCCAGCAGCAAAGCCGGGACAGGGGTCGCCTACGAGCAGTACTTC
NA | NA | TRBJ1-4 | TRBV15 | CATSLGNEKLFF | TGTGCCACCAGTCTGGGGAATGAAAAACTGTTTTTT
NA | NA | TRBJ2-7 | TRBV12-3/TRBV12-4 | CASSFGGLDEQYF | TGTGCCAGCAGTTTTGGGGGTCTCGACGAGCAGTACTTC
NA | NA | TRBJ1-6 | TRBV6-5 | CASSPPALNSPLHF | TGTGCCAGCAGTCCTCCCGCACTGAATTCACCCCTCCACTTT
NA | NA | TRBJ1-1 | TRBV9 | CASSPRIAFF | TGTGCCAGCAGCCCGCGGATAGCTTTCTTT